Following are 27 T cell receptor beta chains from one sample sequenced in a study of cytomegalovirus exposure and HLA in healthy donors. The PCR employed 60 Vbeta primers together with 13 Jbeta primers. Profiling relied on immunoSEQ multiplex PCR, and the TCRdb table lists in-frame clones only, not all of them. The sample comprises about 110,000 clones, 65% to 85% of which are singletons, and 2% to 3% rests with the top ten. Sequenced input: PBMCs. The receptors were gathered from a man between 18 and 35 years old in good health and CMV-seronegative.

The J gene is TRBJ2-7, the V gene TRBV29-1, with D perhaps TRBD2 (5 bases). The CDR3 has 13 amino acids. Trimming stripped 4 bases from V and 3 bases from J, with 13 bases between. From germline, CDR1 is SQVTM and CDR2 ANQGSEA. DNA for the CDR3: TGCAGCGTTGCGGGCGGGTCAGACTACGAGCAGTACTTC. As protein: CSVAGGSDYEQYF.

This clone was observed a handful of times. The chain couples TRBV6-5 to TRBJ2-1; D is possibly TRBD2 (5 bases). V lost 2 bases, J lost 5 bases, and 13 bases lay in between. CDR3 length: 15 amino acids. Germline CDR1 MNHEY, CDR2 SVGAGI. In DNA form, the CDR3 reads TGTGCCAGCAGTTACCAGCGGAAAGTTCACAATGAGCAGTTCTTC. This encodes CASSYQRKVHNEQFF.

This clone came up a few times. DNA for the CDR3: TGTGCCAGCAGCGACACCCCAGGACACCTTCAGCCCCAGCATTTT. Protein: CASSDTPGHLQPQHF. The chain links TRBV6-1 to TRBJ1-5, with D possibly matching TRBD1 (5 bases). V was trimmed by 6 bases and J by 6 bases, leaving 18 bases between them. Germline CDR1 is MNHNS and CDR2 is SASEGT. This CDR3 has 15 residues.

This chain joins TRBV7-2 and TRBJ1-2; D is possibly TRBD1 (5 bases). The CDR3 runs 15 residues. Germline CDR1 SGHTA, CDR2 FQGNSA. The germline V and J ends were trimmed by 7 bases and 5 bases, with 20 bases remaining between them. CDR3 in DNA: TGTGCCAGCACCAAACCGGGGGAGGTGTGGTATGGCTACACCTTC. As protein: CASTKPGEVWYGYTF.

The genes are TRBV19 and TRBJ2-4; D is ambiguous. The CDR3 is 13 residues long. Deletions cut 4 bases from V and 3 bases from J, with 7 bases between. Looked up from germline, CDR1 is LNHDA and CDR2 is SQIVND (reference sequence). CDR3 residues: CASSNPGKNIQYF. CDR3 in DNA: TGTGCCAGTAGTAACCCAGGCAAAAACATTCAGTACTTC. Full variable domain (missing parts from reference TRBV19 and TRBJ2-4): DGGITQSPKYLFRKEGQNVTLSCEQNLNHDAMYWYRQDPGQGLRLIYYSQIVNDFQKGDIAEGYSVSREKKESFPLTVTSAQKNPTAFYLCASSNPGKNIQYFGAGTRLSVL.

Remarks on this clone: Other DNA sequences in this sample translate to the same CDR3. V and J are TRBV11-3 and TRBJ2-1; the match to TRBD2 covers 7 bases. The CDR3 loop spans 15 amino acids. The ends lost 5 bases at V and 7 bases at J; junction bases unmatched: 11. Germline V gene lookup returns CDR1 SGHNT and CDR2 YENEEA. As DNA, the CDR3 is TGTGCCAGCAGCGAGGGAGGGAGGGGTGTTAATGAGCAGTTCTTC. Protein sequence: CASSEGGRGVNEQFF.

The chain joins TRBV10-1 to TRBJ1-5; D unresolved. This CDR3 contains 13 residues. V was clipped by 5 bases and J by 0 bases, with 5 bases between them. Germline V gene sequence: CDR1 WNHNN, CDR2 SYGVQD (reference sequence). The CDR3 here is CASSQNSNQPQHF. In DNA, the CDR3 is TGCGCCAGCAGTCAGAATAGCAATCAGCCCCAGCATTTT.

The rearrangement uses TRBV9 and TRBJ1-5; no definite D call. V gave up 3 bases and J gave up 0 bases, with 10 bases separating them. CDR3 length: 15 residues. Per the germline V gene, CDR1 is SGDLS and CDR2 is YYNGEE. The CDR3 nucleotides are TGTGCCAGCAGCGCTAGCGCAGATAGCAATCAGCCCCAGCATTTT. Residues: CASSASADSNQPQHF. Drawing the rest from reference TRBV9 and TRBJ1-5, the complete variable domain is DSGVTQTPKHLITATGQRVTLRCSPRSGDLSVYWYQQSLDQGLQFLIQYYNGEERAKGNILERFSAQQFPDLHSELNLSSLELGDSALYFCASSASADSNQPQHFGDGTRLSIL.

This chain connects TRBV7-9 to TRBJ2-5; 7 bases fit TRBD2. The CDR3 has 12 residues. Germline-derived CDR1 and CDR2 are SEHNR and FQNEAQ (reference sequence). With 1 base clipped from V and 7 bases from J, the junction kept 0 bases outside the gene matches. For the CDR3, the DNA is TGTGCCAGCAGCTTAGGGGGGGGGACCCAGTACTTC. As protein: CASSLGGGTQYF.

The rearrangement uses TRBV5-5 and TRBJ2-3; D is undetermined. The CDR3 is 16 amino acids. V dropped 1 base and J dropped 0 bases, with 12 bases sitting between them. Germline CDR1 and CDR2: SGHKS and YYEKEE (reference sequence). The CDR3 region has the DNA TGTGCCAGCAGCTTGCTTCGGTTGTTGAGCACAGATACGCAGTATTTT. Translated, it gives CASSLLRLLSTDTQYF.

The CDR3 DNA reads as TGCGCCAGCAGACTAGCGGGGGGGCTTGGAGATACGCAGTATTTT. It is translated as CASRLAGGLGDTQYF. V and J are TRBV5-1 and TRBJ2-3, with 13 nucleotides matching TRBD2. In germline, CDR1 is SGHRS, CDR2 YFSETQ. The CDR3 is 15 residues long. After removal of 5 bases from V and 5 bases from J, the junction contained 5 bases not matched to a gene.

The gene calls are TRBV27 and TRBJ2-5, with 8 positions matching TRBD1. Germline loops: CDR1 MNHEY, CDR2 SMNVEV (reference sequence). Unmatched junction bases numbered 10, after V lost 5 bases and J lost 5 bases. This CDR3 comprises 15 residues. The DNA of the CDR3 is TGTGCCAGCAGTACCGACAGGGGCGGAGAGGAGACCCAGTACTTC. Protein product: CASSTDRGGEETQYF.

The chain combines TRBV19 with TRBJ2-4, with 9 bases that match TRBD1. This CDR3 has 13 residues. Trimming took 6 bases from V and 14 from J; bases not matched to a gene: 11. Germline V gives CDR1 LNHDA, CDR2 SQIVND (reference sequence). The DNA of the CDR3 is TGTGCCAGTAGGGGACAGGGCCCCGCGCGAGAGTACTTC. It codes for CASRGQGPAREYF.

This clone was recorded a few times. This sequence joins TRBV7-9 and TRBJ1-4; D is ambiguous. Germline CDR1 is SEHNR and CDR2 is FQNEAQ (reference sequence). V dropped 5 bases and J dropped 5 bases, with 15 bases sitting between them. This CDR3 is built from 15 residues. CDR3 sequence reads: CASSLPPVLNEKLFF. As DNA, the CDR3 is TGTGCCAGCAGCCTCCCGCCGGTACTAAATGAAAAACTGTTTTTT.

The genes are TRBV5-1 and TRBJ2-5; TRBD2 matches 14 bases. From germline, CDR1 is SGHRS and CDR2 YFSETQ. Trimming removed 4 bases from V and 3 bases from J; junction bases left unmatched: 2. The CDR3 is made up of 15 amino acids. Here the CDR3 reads CASSRGLAGEETQYF. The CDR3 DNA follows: TGCGCCAGCAGCCGGGGACTAGCGGGGGAAGAGACCCAGTACTTC.

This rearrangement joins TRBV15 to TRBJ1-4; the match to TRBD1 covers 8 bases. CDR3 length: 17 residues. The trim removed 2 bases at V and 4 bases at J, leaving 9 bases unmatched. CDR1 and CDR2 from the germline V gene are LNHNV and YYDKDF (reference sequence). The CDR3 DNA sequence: TGTGCCACCAGCAGACCCCGACAGGGGCCGCTTAATGAAAAACTGTTTTTT. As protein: CATSRPRQGPLNEKLFF.

The chain's CDR3 is CASTNLAGGINTQYF. Written as DNA, the CDR3 is TGTGCCAGCACCAACTTGGCGGGGGGGATTAATACGCAGTATTTT. The V and J genes are TRBV28 and TRBJ2-3; TRBD2 matches 9 bases. The CDR3 extends over 15 amino acids. From germline, CDR1 is MDHEN and CDR2 SYDVKM. Unmatched junction bases numbered 12, after V lost 7 bases and J lost 7 bases.

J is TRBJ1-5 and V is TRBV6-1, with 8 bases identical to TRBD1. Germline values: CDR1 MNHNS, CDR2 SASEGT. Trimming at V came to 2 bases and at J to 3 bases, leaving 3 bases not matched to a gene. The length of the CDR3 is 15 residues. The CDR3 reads CASSENRGINQPQHF. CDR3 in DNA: TGTGCCAGCAGTGAAAACAGGGGGATCAATCAGCCCCAGCATTTT.

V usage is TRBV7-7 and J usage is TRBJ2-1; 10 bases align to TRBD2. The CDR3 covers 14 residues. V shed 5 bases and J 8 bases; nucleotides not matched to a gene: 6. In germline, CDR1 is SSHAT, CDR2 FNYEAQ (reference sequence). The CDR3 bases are TGTGCCAGCAGCCCGGGACTAGCGACCTATGAGCAGTTCTTC. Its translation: CASSPGLATYEQFF.

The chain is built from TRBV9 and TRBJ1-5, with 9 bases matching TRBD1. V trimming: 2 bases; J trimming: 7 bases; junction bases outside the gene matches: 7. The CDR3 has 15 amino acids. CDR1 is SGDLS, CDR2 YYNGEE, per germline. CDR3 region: CASSVGQGAGQPQHF. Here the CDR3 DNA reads TGTGCCAGCAGCGTGGGACAGGGAGCCGGGCAGCCCCAGCATTTT.

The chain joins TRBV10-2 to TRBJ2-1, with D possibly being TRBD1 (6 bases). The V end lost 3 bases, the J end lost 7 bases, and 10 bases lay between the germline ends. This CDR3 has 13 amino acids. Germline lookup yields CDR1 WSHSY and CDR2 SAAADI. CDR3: CASSDRGWNEQFF. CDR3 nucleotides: TGCGCCAGCAGTGATAGGGGGTGGAATGAGCAGTTCTTC.

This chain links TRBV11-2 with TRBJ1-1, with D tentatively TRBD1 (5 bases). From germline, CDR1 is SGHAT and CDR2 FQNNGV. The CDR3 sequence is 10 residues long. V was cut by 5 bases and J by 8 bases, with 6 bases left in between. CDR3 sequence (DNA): TGTGCCAGCAGCGGGGGGGAAGCTTTCTTT. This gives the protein CASSGGEAFF. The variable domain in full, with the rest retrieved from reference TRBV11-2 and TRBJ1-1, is EAGVAQSPRYKIIEKRQSVAFWCNPISGHATLYWYQQILGQGPKLLIQFQNNGVVDDSQLPKDRFSAERLKGVDSTLKIQPAKLEDSAVYLCASSGGEAFFGQGTRLTVV.

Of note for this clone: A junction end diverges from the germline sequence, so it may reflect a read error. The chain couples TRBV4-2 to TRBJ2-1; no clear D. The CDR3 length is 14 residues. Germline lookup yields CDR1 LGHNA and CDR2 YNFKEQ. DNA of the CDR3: TGTGCCAGCAGCGAAGACTTCTCCTACAATGAGCAGTTCTTC. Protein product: CASSEDFSYNEQFF.

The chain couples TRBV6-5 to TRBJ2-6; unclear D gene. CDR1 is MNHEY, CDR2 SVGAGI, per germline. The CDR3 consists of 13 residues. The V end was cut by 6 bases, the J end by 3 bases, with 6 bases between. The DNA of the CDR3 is TGTGCCAGCAGAACTTTTGGGGCCAACGTCCTGACTTTC. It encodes CASRTFGANVLTF.

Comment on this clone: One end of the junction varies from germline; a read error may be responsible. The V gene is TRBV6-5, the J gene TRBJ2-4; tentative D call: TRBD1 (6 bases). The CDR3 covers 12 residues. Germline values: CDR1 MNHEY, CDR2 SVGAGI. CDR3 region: CASSNSRGRWYF. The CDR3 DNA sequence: TGTGCCAGCAGTAACTCCAGGGGCCGGTGGTACTTC.

Here the CDR3 reads CASSYRQGNGYTF. The CDR3 DNA is TGTGCCAGCAGTTACCGACAGGGTAATGGCTACACCTTC. The chain links TRBV6-5 to TRBJ1-2, with TRBD1 identical over 7 bases. Germline V gene data show CDR1 as MNHEY and CDR2 as SVGAGI. This CDR3 contains 13 residues. Germline trimming cut 2 bases from V and 6 bases from J; bases unmatched to any gene: 3.

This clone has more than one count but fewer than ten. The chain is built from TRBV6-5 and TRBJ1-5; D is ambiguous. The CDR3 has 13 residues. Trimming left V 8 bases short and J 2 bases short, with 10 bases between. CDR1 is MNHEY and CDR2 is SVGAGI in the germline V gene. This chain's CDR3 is CASREGGNQPQHF. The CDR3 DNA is TGTGCCAGCCGGGAAGGTGGCAATCAGCCCCAGCATTTT.